Below, one TCR beta chain is given with its context. Its antigen is unidentified. The record originates from a study of siplizumab effects on memory and regulatory T cells. Study-wide findings and caveats: The authors could not assign a naive or memory phenotype to roughly 75-95% of proliferating CD4+ or CD8+ clones. Among sequences traceable to unstimulated CD4+ memory cells, alloreactive ones were significantly reduced by siplizumab.

Assayed TCR templates numbered roughly 93,000 for each sample. Some clones are missing from TCRdb's copy, which holds only in-frame ones; the method was immunoSEQ multiplex PCR. The table lists about 100,000 clones, 85% to 95% of them singletons. V was pared by 6 bases and J by 6 bases, with 16 bases between. Germline CDR1 MNHEY, CDR2 SVGAGI. The CDR3 contains 14 residues. This TCR derives from a human donor in good health. The sample consisted of non-Treg CD4+ T cells sorted from blood. J is TRBJ2-3 and V is TRBV6-5; D not certain. DNA of the CDR3: TGTGCCAGCAGCCCGACTCTCCCCAGGGATACGCAGTATTTT. Translation gives CASSPTLPRDTQYF.